These 15 T cell receptor beta chains came from one sample sequenced in a study of a mutant IDH1 vaccine in newly diagnosed glioma. As to time point: week 35, safety follow-up. Doses consisted of 300 ug of mutant IDH1 20-mer peptide each, paired with topical imiquimod. Sequencing used immunoSEQ multiplex PCR; TCRdb keeps in-frame clones, though not all of them. The table has approximately 50,000 clones, over 60% seen once. These receptors lack a known antigen. The sample here was PBMCs, taken from a glioma patient whose treatment included an IDH1 peptide vaccine. These receptors were taken from a man in his forties with glioma.

The rearrangement joins TRBV7-8 to TRBJ2-1; 11 bases map to TRBD2. CDR1 and CDR2 from the germline V gene are SGHVS and FQNEAQ. J was trimmed by 5 bases and V by 1 base; bases with no gene match: 1. This CDR3 has 15 amino acids. The CDR3 spells CASSLETSGDNEQFF. DNA for the CDR3: TGTGCCAGCAGCTTAGAGACTAGCGGGGACAATGAGCAGTTCTTC.

The chain recombines TRBV20-1 with TRBJ2-5, with D perhaps matching TRBD1 (6 bases). Germline loops: CDR1 DFQATT, CDR2 SNEGSKA (reference sequence). V lost 2 bases to trimming and J lost 6 bases, with 7 bases between them. CDR3 size: 11 residues. The CDR3 here is CSARTGQTQYF. DNA of the CDR3: TGCAGTGCTAGAACAGGGCAGACCCAGTACTTC.

The chain carries TRBV5-6 and TRBJ2-5, with D possibly matching TRBD1 (6 bases). Germline lookup yields CDR1 SGHDT and CDR2 YYEEEE. The CDR3 covers 14 residues. Trimming removed 0 bases from V and 2 bases from J, with 8 bases in between. In DNA form, the CDR3 reads TGTGCCAGCAGCTTGGCAGGGGAGCAAGAGACCCAGTACTTC. Protein sequence: CASSLAGEQETQYF. The entire variable domain, with the rest obtained from reference TRBV5-6 and TRBJ2-5, is as follows: DAGVTQSPTHLIKTRGQQVTLRCSPKSGHDTVSWYQQALGQGPQFIFQYYEEEERQRGNFPDRFSGHQFPNYSSELNVNALLLGDSALYLCASSLAGEQETQYFGPGTRLLVL.

This clone came up a few times. V and J are TRBV5-4 and TRBJ1-5; D might be TRBD1 (6 bases). Trimming shortened V by 0 bases and J by 5 bases, and 6 bases separated the two germline ends. The length of the CDR3 is 13 residues. Germline lookup yields CDR1 SGHNT and CDR2 YYREEE (reference sequence). The CDR3 DNA sequence: TGTGCCAGCAGCTTGGACAGGGATCAGCCCCAGCATTTT. Amino acids: CASSLDRDQPQHF. Together with reference TRBV5-4 and TRBJ1-5, the CDR3 gives the full variable domain: ETGVTQSPTHLIKTRGQQVTLRCSSQSGHNTVSWYQQALGQGPQFIFQYYREEENGRGNFPPRFSGLQFPNYSSELNVNALELDDSALYLCASSLDRDQPQHFGDGTRLSIL.

The CDR3 DNA is TGTGCCACCAGCCCAGACAGTAGCGGGAGAGGCGAGCAGTACTTC. It yields the protein CATSPDSSGRGEQYF. This chain links TRBV15 with TRBJ2-5; the match to TRBD2 covers 9 bases. TRBJ2-7 matches the DNA end more closely, so the J call is doubtful. Per the germline V gene, CDR1 is LNHNV and CDR2 is YYDKDF (reference sequence). The CDR3 runs 15 residues.

This chain joins TRBV10-3 and TRBJ2-7; 7 positions agree with TRBD2. This CDR3 is 13 amino acids long. Germline V CDR1 and CDR2: ENHRY, SYGVKD. The V and J ends lost 4 bases and 6 bases, in that order; junction bases with no gene match: 6. The CDR3 loop reads CAISVAGAVEQYF. The CDR3 DNA is TGTGCCATCAGTGTGGCGGGAGCGGTCGAGCAGTACTTC.

The rearrangement uses TRBV19 and TRBJ1-1, with D unresolved. This CDR3 has 13 residues. Germline-derived CDR1 and CDR2 are LNHDA and SQIVND (reference sequence). V was trimmed by 3 bases and J by 0 bases, leaving 5 bases between them. The CDR3 loop reads CASSMGLNTEAFF. The CDR3 DNA reads TGTGCCAGTAGTATGGGCCTGAACACTGAAGCTTTCTTT. Complete variable domain (other parts from reference TRBV19 and TRBJ1-1): DGGITQSPKYLFRKEGQNVTLSCEQNLNHDAMYWYRQDPGQGLRLIYYSQIVNDFQKGDIAEGYSVSREKKESFPLTVTSAQKNPTAFYLCASSMGLNTEAFFGQGTRLTVV.

Only one count was recorded for this clone. The rearrangement uses TRBV5-5 and TRBJ1-2, with 9 bases identical to TRBD1. The ends lost 4 bases at V and 2 bases at J; junction bases unmatched: 3. The germline gives CDR1 SGHKS, CDR2 YYEKEE (reference sequence). The CDR3 consists of 14 residues. CDR3 nucleotide sequence: TGTGCCAGCAGCGAAGGGACAGGGAACTATGGCTACACCTTC. Translating gives CASSEGTGNYGYTF. Full variable domain (remainder filled in from reference TRBV5-5 and TRBJ1-2): DAGVTQSPTHLIKTRGQQVTLRCSPISGHKSVSWYQQVLGQGPQFIFQYYEKEERGRGNFPDRFSARQFPNYSSELNVNALLLGDSALYLCASSEGTGNYGYTFGSGTRLTVV.

The CDR3 loop reads CASGIGGSYEQYV. CDR3 coding DNA: TGTGCTAGTGGTATAGGGGGATCCTACGAGCAGTACGTC. The J gene is TRBJ2-7, the V gene TRBV12-5; tentative D call: TRBD1 (6 bases). With 5 bases removed from V and 1 base from J, the gap between germline ends came to 9 bases. There are 13 residues in the CDR3. From germline, CDR1 is LGHNT and CDR2 FRNRAP.

J is TRBJ2-2 and V is TRBV7-2; 8 bases line up with TRBD2. Trimming removed 2 bases from V and 4 bases from J; junction bases left unmatched: 0. The CDR3 runs to 14 residues. The V gene's germline CDR1 is SGHTA and CDR2 FQGNSA. CDR3 protein: CASSLLAGTGELFF. DNA for the CDR3: TGTGCCAGCAGCTTACTAGCGGGCACCGGGGAGCTGTTTTTT.

The chain joins TRBV7-9 to TRBJ1-3; D gene ambiguous. Trimming left V 1 base short and J 2 bases short, with 6 bases between. Germline V gives CDR1 SEHNR, CDR2 FQNEAQ (reference sequence). This CDR3 has 14 residues. In nucleotides, the CDR3 is TGTGCCAGCAGCTTAGTAGTAGCTGGAAACACCATATATTTT. Protein sequence: CASSLVVAGNTIYF.

The chain couples TRBV2 to TRBJ2-5, with TRBD2 identical over 7 bases. This CDR3 has 14 residues. V lost 8 bases and J lost 5; bases outside the gene matches: 11. The germline CDR1 and CDR2 sequences are SNHLY and FYNNEI. Here the CDR3 reads CASAPARGSETQYF. The CDR3, as DNA: TGTGCCAGCGCCCCCGCGCGGGGGTCGGAGACCCAGTACTTC.

The gene calls are TRBV29-1 and TRBJ2-6; a weak D match, TRBD1 (5 bases). Germline assignment: CDR1 SQVTM and CDR2 ANQGSEA. The CDR3 covers 16 residues. Trimming cost V 6 bases and J 1 base, with 16 bases left between them. The CDR3 DNA reads TGCAGCGTCGCAGGGCCCTTTGGGTCTGGGGCCAACGTCCTGACTTTC. Translating gives CSVAGPFGSGANVLTF.

This sequence joins TRBV5-6 and TRBJ1-2; D gene unclear. The CDR3 runs to 13 residues. V lost 1 base and J 4 bases, leaving 8 bases between the germline ends. CDR1 is SGHDT and CDR2 is YYEEEE in the germline V gene. The CDR3 spells CASSLTRAYGYTF. CDR3 coding DNA: TGTGCCAGCAGCTTGACGCGGGCCTATGGCTACACCTTC. Supplemented by reference TRBV5-6 and TRBJ1-2, the full variable domain reads DAGVTQSPTHLIKTRGQQVTLRCSPKSGHDTVSWYQQALGQGPQFIFQYYEEEERQRGNFPDRFSGHQFPNYSSELNVNALLLGDSALYLCASSLTRAYGYTFGSGTRLTVV.

As regards this clone: Additional DNA sequences in this sample encode the identical CDR3. The chain combines TRBV6-1 with TRBJ2-3; D perhaps matches TRBD2 (6 bases). CDR1 MNHNS and CDR2 SASEGT come from the germline V gene. The CDR3 extends over 13 amino acids. Trimming shortened V by 6 bases and J by 1 base, and 8 bases separated the two germline ends. DNA for the CDR3: TGTGCCAGCAGAGGAGGGGGCACAGATACGCAGTATTTT. Protein product: CASRGGGTDTQYF.